The 17 T cell receptor beta chains listed next were all sequenced from one sample in a study of T cell responses to AZD1222 COVID-19 vaccine. Sequencing used immunoSEQ multiplex PCR; TCRdb keeps in-frame clones, though not all of them. The sample carries some 200,000 clones, approximately 91% recorded once. The sample was peripheral blood, taken on day 0 of AZD1222 vaccination. The receptors shown here come from an adult in good health.

The chain joins TRBV5-6 to TRBJ2-5, with TRBD2 matching over 8 bases. The CDR3 sequence is 14 residues long. After removal of 4 bases from V and 5 bases from J, the junction contained 7 bases not matched to a gene. The germline V gene has CDR1 SGHDT and CDR2 YYEEEE. CDR3 nucleotides: TGTGCCAGCAGCCCGCGGACTAGCCGGGAGACCCAGTACTTC. Protein sequence: CASSPRTSRETQYF.

This clone showed up just once. This chain uses TRBV5-4 with TRBJ1-1; D is unresolved. This CDR3 comprises 14 residues. Germline assignment: CDR1 SGHNT and CDR2 YYREEE (reference sequence). The V gene lost 0 bases and the J gene lost 4 bases, with 10 bases spanning the gap. The CDR3 spells CASSLDKGATEAFF. The CDR3 DNA sequence: TGTGCCAGCAGCTTGGATAAGGGTGCCACTGAAGCTTTCTTT.

This chain connects TRBV11-2 to TRBJ1-1; D gene ambiguous. Germline V gives CDR1 SGHAT, CDR2 FQNNGV. The V end was cut by 5 bases, the J end by 6 bases, with 13 bases between. This CDR3 contains 13 residues. The CDR3 loop is CASSPAGFPEAFF. The CDR3 coding sequence is TGTGCCAGCAGCCCGGCTGGTTTTCCTGAAGCTTTCTTT.

This clone was picked up one time. This rearrangement joins TRBV6-5 to TRBJ2-1, with 8 positions matching TRBD2. The CDR3 totals 15 residues. V shed 10 bases and J 8 bases; nucleotides not matched to a gene: 16. Germline values: CDR1 MNHEY, CDR2 SVGAGI. The CDR3 bases are TGTGCCACTAACGTGGGGACTAGGCTTGCCGATGAGCAGTTCTTC. The encoded protein is CATNVGTRLADEQFF.

The gene calls are TRBV24-1 and TRBJ2-1; D might be TRBD1 or TRBD2, each matching 5 bases. This CDR3 is 13 amino acids long. The germline V and J ends were trimmed by 5 bases and 10 bases, with 14 bases remaining between them. Germline loops: CDR1 KGHDR, CDR2 SFDVKD. The CDR3 DNA reads as TGTGCCACCAGTGCCCGCGTCGAGGGGGAGCAGTTCTTC. Protein: CATSARVEGEQFF.

This CDR3 reads CASSLAWQGRGYTF. DNA of the CDR3: TGTGCCAGCAGCTTAGCCTGGCAGGGGCGAGGCTACACCTTC. V usage is TRBV7-2 and J usage is TRBJ1-2; D may be TRBD1 (6 bases). The V gene's germline CDR1 is SGHTA and CDR2 FQGNSA. The CDR3 has 14 amino acids. V was cut by 0 bases and J by 8 bases, with 13 bases left in between.

The chain employs TRBV5-1 and TRBJ1-4, with TRBD1 matching over 7 bases. This CDR3 is built from 14 residues. The germline CDR1 and CDR2 sequences are SGHRS and YFSETQ. J gave up 3 bases and V 6 bases, and 5 bases lay outside the gene matches. The CDR3 loop reads CASTSGTANEKLFF. The CDR3 coding sequence is TGCGCCAGCACCTCCGGGACAGCTAATGAAAAACTGTTTTTT.

The rearrangement links TRBV27 to TRBJ1-5; 11 bases match TRBD1. Germline loops: CDR1 MNHEY, CDR2 SMNVEV (reference sequence). The V segment lost 5 bases and the J segment 4 bases; nucleotides outside the gene matches: 7. This CDR3 has 16 amino acids. The CDR3 DNA is TGTGCCAGCAGTCCCACGGACAGGGGGCGAAATCAGCCCCAGCATTTT. Translated: CASSPTDRGRNQPQHF.

V usage is TRBV14 and J usage is TRBJ1-3, with a possible D match to TRBD1 (5 bases). The V gene lost 3 bases and the J gene lost 1 base, with 7 bases spanning the gap. Germline CDR1 reads SGHDN; CDR2 reads FVKESK. CDR3 length: 14 amino acids. Written as DNA, the CDR3 is TGTGCCAGCAGCCACAGGGTATCTGGAAACACCATATATTTT. This gives the protein CASSHRVSGNTIYF.

This chain uses TRBV2 with TRBJ1-1; D remains ambiguous. The ends were cut back, 4 bases at V and 0 bases at J, with 6 bases in the middle. The germline CDR1 and CDR2 sequences are SNHLY and FYNNEI. The CDR3 extends over 13 amino acids. CDR3 residues: CASSAGMNTEAFF. In DNA form, the CDR3 reads TGTGCCAGCAGTGCGGGCATGAACACTGAAGCTTTCTTT.

CDR3 in amino acids: CASSRYEDTEAFF. Written as DNA, the CDR3 is TGTGCCAGCAGCCGGTACGAGGACACTGAAGCTTTCTTT. The chain recombines TRBV7-9 with TRBJ1-1; D gene ambiguous. Germline loops: CDR1 SEHNR, CDR2 FQNEAQ (reference sequence). The V and J ends lost 5 bases and 3 bases respectively, with 10 bases between them. The CDR3 is made up of 13 amino acids.

The chain uses TRBV4-2 and TRBJ2-1, with unresolved D. CDR3 length equals 12 residues. V was pared by 0 bases and J by 12 bases, with 9 bases between. Germline V CDR1 and CDR2: LGHNA, YNFKEQ. CDR3 amino acids: CASSQDREGQFF. Here the CDR3 DNA reads TGTGCCAGCAGCCAAGATCGAGAAGGGCAGTTCTTC.

This clone was seen only once. This sequence joins TRBV7-9 and TRBJ1-5; 7 nucleotides match TRBD1. V dropped 5 bases and J dropped 0; count of bases not matched to a gene: 4. Germline assignment: CDR1 SEHNR and CDR2 FQNEAQ (reference sequence). The CDR3 consists of 15 residues. Here the CDR3 DNA reads TGTGCCAGCAGCCGACAGGGACCTAGCAATCAGCCCCAGCATTTT. Its protein product is CASSRQGPSNQPQHF.

The chain employs TRBV29-1 and TRBJ2-3; possibly TRBD1 for D (6 bases). The CDR3 has 13 residues. V was trimmed by 6 bases and J by 3 bases, leaving 13 bases between them. Germline CDR1 is SQVTM and CDR2 is ANQGSEA. The CDR3 region has the DNA TGCAGCGTGCCCGGACAGCCAACAGATACGCAGTATTTT. It yields the protein CSVPGQPTDTQYF.

The chain couples TRBV5-6 to TRBJ2-2; D might be TRBD2 (5 bases). V was clipped by 1 base and J by 3 bases, with 13 bases between them. Germline CDR1 SGHDT, CDR2 YYEEEE. CDR3 length: 16 amino acids. The DNA of the CDR3 is TGTGCCAGCAGCTTGTTCCAGGCGCGGGACACCGGGGAGCTGTTTTTT. Translated, it gives CASSLFQARDTGELFF. Based on the CDR3 plus reference TRBV5-6 and TRBJ2-2, the full variable domain is DAGVTQSPTHLIKTRGQQVTLRCSPKSGHDTVSWYQQALGQGPQFIFQYYEEEERQRGNFPDRFSGHQFPNYSSELNVNALLLGDSALYLCASSLFQARDTGELFFGEGSRLTVL.

The rearrangement uses TRBV25-1 and TRBJ2-7, with a weak D call TRBD2 (6 bases). Germline loops: CDR1 MGHDK, CDR2 SYGVNS. This CDR3 is 15 amino acids long. Trimming removed 8 bases from V and 0 bases from J, with 17 bases in between. DNA of the CDR3: TGTGCCAGCGGCCGACTAGGTTCAACCTCCTACGAGCAGTACTTC. It yields the protein CASGRLGSTSYEQYF.

This rearrangement joins TRBV12-3 or TRBV12-4 to TRBJ1-2; D is uncertain. This CDR3 comprises 12 residues. V dropped 6 bases and J dropped 7 bases, with 12 bases sitting between them. The CDR3 region has the DNA TGTGCCAGCAGCCTGACACTCCCTGGCTACACCTTC. Protein product: CASSLTLPGYTF.